The source of this T cell receptor (beta chain) is a study of blood T cell repertoires in COVID-19. The germline V gene encodes CDR1 SGHTA and CDR2 FQGNSA. The CDR3 length is 12 residues. V gave up 3 bases and J gave up 7 bases; unmatched junction bases: 3. Assay: immunoSEQ multiplex PCR; the TCRdb copy retains only in-frame clones and omits some. The repertoire has under 50,000 clones, around four fifths of them found once; the top ten carry less than 75%. This clone was counted a single time. The sequencing input was peripheral blood. V gene TRBV7-2 combines with J gene TRBJ2-7; 7 bases are a match to TRBD2. The clonotype was recovered from a man aged 65-85 years with acute or convalescent COVID-19. CDR3 in amino acids: CASSFLGGEQYF. CDR3 DNA: TGTGCCAGCAGCTTTCTCGGGGGGGAGCAGTACTTC.